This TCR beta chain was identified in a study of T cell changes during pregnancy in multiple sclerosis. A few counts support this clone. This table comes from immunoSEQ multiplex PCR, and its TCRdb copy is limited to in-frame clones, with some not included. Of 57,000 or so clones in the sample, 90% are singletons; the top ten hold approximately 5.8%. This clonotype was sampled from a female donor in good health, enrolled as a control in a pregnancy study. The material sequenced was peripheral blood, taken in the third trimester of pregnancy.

CDR3 nucleotides: TGTGCCAGCAGTGACGTTTTCGGGACAGGAAACACCGGGGAGCTGTTTTTT. Its protein product is CASSDVFGTGNTGELFF. The genes are TRBV2 and TRBJ2-2; TRBD1 aligns across 8 bases. There are 17 residues in the CDR3. Losses at the gene ends were 3 bases for V and 2 bases for J; bases not matched to a gene: 8. CDR1 and CDR2 (germline): SNHLY, FYNNEI.